This T cell receptor (beta chain) originates from a study of cytomegalovirus exposure and HLA in healthy donors. The study, taken as a whole, reports: V- and J-gene trimming of TCR beta was linked (in a later analysis) to a missense DCLRE1C variant.

PCR employed 60 Vbeta and 13 Jbeta primers. Using immunoSEQ multiplex PCR, the repertoire was profiled, and TCRdb retains in-frame clones only, with some absent. This table has some 180,000 clones, roughly three quarters appearing once. V was trimmed by 2 bases and J by 8 bases, leaving 13 bases between them. The CDR3 spans 13 residues. Germline assignment: CDR1 SGHNT and CDR2 YYREEE (reference sequence). As regards this clone: Its specificity is not known.

The sequencing sample was made of PBMCs. The clonotype was recovered from a woman younger than 45 in good health and CMV-seropositive. The chain recombines TRBV5-4 with TRBJ2-5; the D gene is possibly TRBD1 (6 bases). The CDR3 sequence: CASSFKGETTQYF. The DNA of the CDR3 is TGTGCCAGCAGCTTTAAGGGGGAGACTACCCAGTACTTC.